This is a list of T cell receptor beta chains from one sample in a study of cytomegalovirus exposure and HLA in healthy donors. The method was immunoSEQ multiplex PCR; TCRdb's version includes in-frame clones alone and lacks a portion of them. The profile covers approximately 160,000 clones, with roughly 80% appearing a single time and 0.77% taken by the ten largest. Sequencing input: PBMCs. The receptors here all came from a woman aged 18-30 years in good health and CMV-seronegative. Both conserved end residues are part of each CDR3. Fields, in order: D gene, V gene, J gene, clone size, CDR3 protein, CDR3 DNA. A D gene is named only where the DNA matches it firmly. Size is stated for part of the rows, as once, few or many counts, or as a class when the clone is expanded.

TRBD1	TRBV6-1	TRBJ1-3	once	CASSEEVPRQGVGSGNTIYF	TGTGCCAGCAGTGAAGAGGTCCCTCGACAGGGAGTAGGGTCTGGAAACACCATATATTTT
TRBD2	TRBV4-3	TRBJ2-1	NA	CASSQDSSLGGGGFEQFF	TGCGCCAGCAGCCAAGATAGCTCCTTAGGTGGGGGGGGGTTTGAGCAGTTCTTC
NA	TRBV2	TRBJ2-7	few	CASSEMEDGAYEQYF	TGTGCCAGCAGTGAGATGGAAGACGGAGCCTACGAGCAGTACTTC
TRBD1	TRBV9	TRBJ2-3	NA	CASSVGPGQTTDTQYF	TGTGCCAGCAGCGTGGGTCCGGGACAGACCACAGATACGCAGTATTTT
TRBD1	TRBV28	TRBJ1-5	NA	CASSYDRDPRPQHF	TGTGCCAGCAGCTACGACAGGGACCCTAGACCCCAGCATTTT
TRBD2	TRBV15	TRBJ2-7	NA	CASHTSGRSSYEQYF	TGTGCCTCCCATACTAGCGGGAGGAGCTCCTACGAGCAGTACTTC
TRBD2	TRBV29-1	TRBJ2-7	NA	CSVAQTNSGTAYEQYF	TGCAGCGTCGCCCAGACAAATAGCGGGACGGCCTACGAGCAGTACTTC
NA	TRBV28	TRBJ1-6	once	CASRNRDYGNSPLHF	TGTGCCAGCAGAAACCGGGATTACGGGAATTCACCCCTCCACTTT
NA	TRBV4-1	TRBJ2-7	NA	CASSQEGVDSYYEQYF	TGCGCCAGCAGCCAAGAAGGGGTCGACAGCTACTACGAGCAGTACTTC
TRBD2	TRBV19	TRBJ2-7	NA	CASSIRWSGRAYEQYF	TGTGCCAGTAGTATTCGGTGGAGCGGGAGGGCCTACGAGCAGTACTTC
NA	TRBV6-1	TRBJ2-5	NA	CASSNPPGETQYF	TGTGCCAGCAGCAACCCTCCAGGGGAGACCCAGTACTTC
TRBD1	TRBV6-1	TRBJ1-2	few	CASSIPGQEGGYTF	TGTGCCAGCAGTATACCGGGACAGGAGGGTGGCTACACCTTC
NA	TRBV7-9	TRBJ1-2	few	CASTVPGLVEEGYTF	TGTGCCAGCACCGTGCCCGGCCTCGTTGAGGAGGGCTACACCTTC
TRBD1	TRBV4-1	TRBJ2-2	NA	CASSQEQGVGELFF	TGCGCCAGCAGCCAAGAACAGGGGGTCGGGGAGCTGTTTTTT
TRBD2	TRBV25-1	TRBJ2-1	NA	CASSETALAGVANEQFF	TGTGCCAGCAGTGAAACCGCGCTAGCGGGAGTCGCCAATGAGCAGTTCTTC
TRBD2	TRBV4-1	TRBJ2-1	NA	CASSQAGLAGPHEQFF	TGCGCCAGCAGCCAAGCGGGACTAGCGGGCCCCCATGAGCAGTTCTTC
TRBD2	TRBV2	TRBJ2-1	once	CASSEDSGRASEQFF	TGTGCCAGCAGTGAAGATAGCGGGAGGGCCAGTGAGCAGTTCTTC
TRBD2	TRBV5-6	TRBJ2-4	NA	CASSSSGRRNIQYF	TGTGCCAGCAGCTCTAGCGGGAGGAGAAACATTCAGTACTTC
TRBD1	TRBV5-4	TRBJ2-2	NA	CASSFRDRGVGELFF	TGTGCCAGCAGCTTCCGGGACAGGGGGGTCGGGGAGCTGTTTTTT
TRBD1	TRBV28	TRBJ2-7	NA	CASSPGTGPYEQYF	TGTGCCAGCAGTCCCGGGACAGGGCCCTACGAGCAGTACTTC
NA	TRBV6-1	TRBJ1-1	few	CASTILTTGRGAFF	TGTGCCAGCACCATCTTAACTACAGGTCGAGGAGCTTTCTTT
NA	TRBV6-4	TRBJ2-1	NA	CASSDTSSGHNEQFF	TGTGCCAGCAGTGATACTAGTTCTGGGCACAATGAGCAGTTCTTC
TRBD2	TRBV5-1	TRBJ2-1	NA	CASSSSSGSKQFF	TGCGCCAGCAGCAGCTCTAGCGGGAGTAAGCAGTTCTTC
TRBD1	TRBV4-1	TRBJ2-5	NA	CASSQDRDRRETQYF	TGCGCCAGCAGCCAAGATAGGGACAGACGAGAGACCCAGTACTTC
TRBD2	TRBV4-2	TRBJ2-1	NA	CASSQGNIGRAGGNEQFF	TGTGCCAGCAGCCAAGGCAATATCGGGAGGGCCGGGGGCAATGAGCAGTTCTTC
TRBD2	TRBV7-9	TRBJ2-7	NA	CASSLSGSQDEQYF	TGTGCCAGCAGCTTGAGCGGGAGTCAGGACGAGCAGTACTTC
NA	TRBV19	TRBJ2-7	NA	CASSPTADAYEQYF	TGTGCCAGTAGCCCCACAGCCGATGCCTACGAGCAGTACTTC
NA	TRBV18	TRBJ1-4	NA	CASSPATDSNEKLFF	TGTGCCAGCTCACCAGCGACGGACAGTAATGAAAAACTGTTTTTT
NA	TRBV5-1	TRBJ2-7	NA	CASSRLGLGEQYF	TGCGCCAGCAGCCGACTAGGTTTGGGCGAGCAGTACTTC
NA	TRBV10-3	TRBJ2-6	once	CAISEVWVTTVSGANVLTF	TGTGCCATCAGTGAGGTGTGGGTGACTACCGTCTCTGGGGCCAACGTCCTGACTTTC
TRBD1	TRBV2	TRBJ1-5	once	CASSVGTTGGGQPQHF	TGTGCCAGCAGTGTGGGGACGACAGGGGGAGGTCAGCCCCAGCATTTT
NA	TRBV2	TRBJ1-2	NA	CARQGGDYGYTF	TGTGCCAGACAGGGAGGGGACTATGGCTACACCTTC
TRBD1	TRBV6-1	TRBJ2-7	NA	CASRNRGPIFEQYF	TGTGCCAGCAGAAACAGGGGGCCCATATTCGAGCAGTACTTC
TRBD2	TRBV11-3	TRBJ2-1	NA	CASSAQSGIFPHEQFF	TGTGCCAGCAGCGCGCAGAGCGGGATTTTTCCCCATGAGCAGTTCTTC
NA	TRBV7-9	TRBJ2-2	NA	CSSNRVNTGELFF	TGTTCCAGTAACAGGGTAAACACCGGGGAGCTGTTTTTT
TRBD2	TRBV10-3	TRBJ2-3	few	CAISEPSGSQSTDTQYF	TGTGCCATCAGTGAACCTAGCGGGTCCCAAAGCACAGATACGCAGTATTTT
TRBD2	TRBV5-1	TRBJ2-1	NA	CASSSGTSGSSYNEQFF	TGCGCCAGCAGCTCTGGGACTAGCGGAAGCTCCTACAATGAGCAGTTCTTC
TRBD1	TRBV10-3	TRBJ2-7	NA	CAISEDRAPSYEQYF	TGTGCCATCAGTGAGGACAGGGCGCCTTCCTACGAGCAGTACTTC
NA	TRBV28	TRBJ2-7	NA	CASSVSGTSYEQYF	TGTGCCAGCAGTGTTAGCGGCACCTCCTACGAGCAGTACTTC
NA	TRBV2	TRBJ1-3	NA	CASMGDIGNTIYF	TGTGCCAGCATGGGGGACATTGGAAACACCATATATTTT
NA	TRBV18	TRBJ2-7	NA	CASSDAGFNEQYF	TGTGCCAGCTCAGACGCAGGGTTCAACGAGCAGTACTTC
NA	TRBV7-9	TRBJ2-5	NA	CASTPSNSRWETQYF	TGTGCCAGCACCCCGTCCAACTCTCGATGGGAGACCCAGTACTTC
TRBD1	TRBV5-4	TRBJ2-5	NA	CASSMFDRGPGETQYF	TGTGCCAGCAGCATGTTCGACAGGGGGCCTGGAGAGACCCAGTACTTC
TRBD1	TRBV7-9	TRBJ1-6	once	CASSLALRGKGSPLHF	TGTGCCAGCAGCTTAGCCCTCAGGGGGAAAGGTTCACCCCTCCACTTT
NA	TRBV19	TRBJ2-3	NA	CASSKTLGKPTDTQYF	TGTGCCAGTAGTAAGACTCTCGGAAAACCAACAGATACGCAGTATTTT
NA	TRBV2	TRBJ1-3	once	CASSTRGSGNTIYF	TGTGCCAGCAGTACCAGGGGTTCTGGAAACACCATATATTTT
NA	TRBV19	TRBJ1-6	NA	CASSIKSGGMRNSPLHF	TGTGCCAGTAGTATAAAATCTGGGGGCATGAGGAATTCACCCCTCCACTTT
NA	TRBV7-9	TRBJ2-7	NA	CASSLSQGYEQYF	TGTGCCAGCAGCTTGTCACAGGGTTACGAGCAGTACTTC
NA	TRBV18	TRBJ2-5	NA	CASSQYGRQGGIQETQYF	TGTGCCAGCTCCCAATACGGACGGCAGGGTGGTATCCAAGAGACCCAGTACTTC
NA	TRBV28	TRBJ2-6	few	CASSAGISGANVLTF	TGTGCCAGCAGTGCGGGCATCTCTGGGGCCAACGTCCTGACTTTC
NA	TRBV5-1	TRBJ1-2	NA	CASSLGAENYGYTF	TGCGCCAGCAGCTTGGGGGCAGAGAACTATGGCTACACCTTC
NA	TRBV5-1	TRBJ2-2	NA	CASSLDTVGELFF	TGCGCCAGCAGCTTGGATACTGTCGGGGAGCTGTTTTTT
TRBD1	TRBV2	TRBJ1-4	NA	CASSDEVGTGIEKLFF	TGTGCCAGCAGTGACGAGGTCGGGACAGGGATTGAAAAACTGTTTTTT
TRBD1	TRBV29-1	TRBJ1-1	NA	CSTGQGATEAFF	TGCAGTACGGGACAGGGGGCAACTGAAGCTTTCTTT
TRBD1	TRBV4-1	TRBJ1-4	once	CASLGQINEKLFF	TGCGCCAGCCTGGGACAGATTAATGAAAAACTGTTTTTT
TRBD2	TRBV14	TRBJ2-5	few	CASSQDPGTNTETQYF	TGTGCCAGCAGCCAAGATCCCGGGACTAATACAGAGACCCAGTACTTC
NA	TRBV6-4	TRBJ2-1	few	CASSDAYYNEQFF	TGTGCCAGCAGTGACGCCTATTACAATGAGCAGTTCTTC
TRBD1	TRBV10-3	TRBJ2-7	NA	CAIRPGQGVYEQYF	TGTGCCATCAGGCCGGGACAGGGTGTCTACGAGCAGTACTTC